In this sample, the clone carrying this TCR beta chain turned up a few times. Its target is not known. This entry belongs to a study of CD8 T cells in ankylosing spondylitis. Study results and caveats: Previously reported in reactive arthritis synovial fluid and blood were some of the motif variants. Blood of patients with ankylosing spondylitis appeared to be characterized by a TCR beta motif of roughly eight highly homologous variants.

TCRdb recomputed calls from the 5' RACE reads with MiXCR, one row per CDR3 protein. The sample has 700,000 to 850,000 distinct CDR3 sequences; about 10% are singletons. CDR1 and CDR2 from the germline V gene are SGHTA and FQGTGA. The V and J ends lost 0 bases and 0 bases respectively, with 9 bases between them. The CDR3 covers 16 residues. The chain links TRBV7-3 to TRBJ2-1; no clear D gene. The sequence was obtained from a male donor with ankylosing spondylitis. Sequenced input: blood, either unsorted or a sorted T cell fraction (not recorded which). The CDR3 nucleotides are TGTGCCAGCAGCTTAACTATCACGAGCTCCTACAATGAGCAGTTCTTC. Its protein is CASSLTITSSYNEQFF.